This passage covers 30 T cell receptor beta chains from one sample sequenced in a study of blood T cell repertoires in COVID-19. TCRdb keeps only in-frame clones here, not all; method: immunoSEQ multiplex PCR. This sample carries some 270,000 clones, 65% to 85% of them seen once, and the ten largest clones take 1.5% to 1.9%. Sequenced material: peripheral blood. These TCRs come from a woman aged 40 to 50 who had recovered from COVID-19.

The chain joins TRBV10-1 to TRBJ2-2; TRBD1 is a possible D gene (6 bases). V lost 7 bases to trimming and J lost 5 bases, with 11 bases between them. CDR1 and CDR2 from the germline V gene are WNHNN and SYGVQD (reference sequence). The CDR3 has 13 amino acids. CDR3 sequence reads: CASNRVLTGELFF. CDR3 coding DNA: TGCGCCAGCAACAGGGTTTTGACCGGGGAGCTGTTTTTT.

This clone was seen just once. The chain combines TRBV27 with TRBJ2-7; 7 positions agree with TRBD1. V was pared by 0 bases and J by 7 bases, with 9 bases of the junction left unmatched. Germline loops: CDR1 MNHEY, CDR2 SMNVEV (reference sequence). The CDR3 covers 15 residues. CDR3 in DNA: TGTGCCAGCAGTTTATCTAACACAGGGGTTCTGGAGCAGTACTTC. This codes for CASSLSNTGVLEQYF.

The rearrangement uses TRBV5-6 and TRBJ1-2; a weak D match, TRBD1 (5 bases). The CDR3 has 13 residues. Germline assignment: CDR1 SGHDT and CDR2 YYEEEE. Deletions cut 4 bases from V and 1 base from J, with 8 bases between. Written as DNA, the CDR3 is TGTGCCAGCAGCGCCGACAGTAACTATGGCTACACCTTC. Amino acids: CASSADSNYGYTF.

The V and J genes are TRBV20-1 and TRBJ2-3, with D tentatively TRBD2 (5 bases). CDR1 and CDR2 (germline): DFQATT, SNEGSKA (reference sequence). V was shortened by 3 bases and J by 6 bases, with 16 bases between the two germline ends. This CDR3 comprises 14 residues. The CDR3 spells CSASARGSGDTQYF. The CDR3 nucleotides are TGCAGTGCTAGTGCCCGAGGGTCGGGGGATACGCAGTATTTT.

This clone appeared a single time. V is TRBV6-5 and J is TRBJ2-7, with TRBD1 as a possible D gene (6 bases). V lost 6 bases to trimming and J lost 0 bases, with 12 bases between them. The CDR3 is 14 amino acids. Germline V gene data show CDR1 as MNHEY and CDR2 as SVGAGI. The CDR3: CASSVDRTSYEQYF. CDR3 in DNA: TGTGCCAGCAGCGTTGACAGGACCTCCTACGAGCAGTACTTC.

The rearrangement joins TRBV9 to TRBJ2-2, with 8 positions matching TRBD2. Per germline, CDR1 SGDLS and CDR2 YYNGEE. The V segment lost 4 bases and the J segment 6 bases; nucleotides outside the gene matches: 8. The CDR3 extends over 15 amino acids. The CDR3 loop is CASSPAGASSGELFF. CDR3 DNA: TGTGCCAGCAGCCCAGCGGGGGCTAGTTCCGGGGAGCTGTTTTTT.

The chain recombines TRBV5-1 with TRBJ2-1, with 7 bases matching TRBD2. CDR1 is SGHRS and CDR2 is YFSETQ in the germline V gene. The trim removed 4 bases at V and 0 bases at J, leaving 10 bases unmatched. The CDR3 has 17 amino acids. The CDR3 nucleotides are TGCGCCAGCAGCCCCAGTGGGGGGGACCACTCCTACAATGAGCAGTTCTTC. Translating it yields CASSPSGGDHSYNEQFF.

The rearrangement joins TRBV4-2 to TRBJ1-5; D gene unclear. With 4 bases removed from V and 2 bases from J, the gap between germline ends came to 12 bases. This CDR3 spans 15 amino acids. Germline V gene data show CDR1 as LGHNA and CDR2 as YNFKEQ. Written as DNA, the CDR3 is TGTGCCAGCAGCCGAAAGGACGGGGGCAATCAGCCCCAGCATTTT. This encodes CASSRKDGGNQPQHF.

The genes are TRBV6-5 and TRBJ1-2; D possibly corresponds to TRBD1 (5 bases). The CDR3 runs to 14 residues. V was shortened by 5 bases and J by 4 bases, with 14 bases between the two germline ends. Germline V lookup: CDR1 MNHEY, CDR2 SVGAGI. The CDR3 region is CASSPDRPRYGYTF. CDR3 nucleotide sequence: TGTGCCAGCAGTCCCGACAGACCGCGCTATGGCTACACCTTC.

Only one count was recorded for this clone. This rearrangement joins TRBV7-2 to TRBJ1-5, with D possibly being TRBD1 (6 bases). Germline CDR1 SGHTA, CDR2 FQGNSA. V shed 1 base and J shed 0 bases, with 16 bases lying between them. The CDR3 consists of 18 residues. The CDR3 DNA follows: TGTGCCAGCAGCTTAGGAGGGGGAGGGTACCGTAGCAATCAGCCCCAGCATTTT. This translates into CASSLGGGGYRSNQPQHF.

This chain uses TRBV27 with TRBJ1-1, with D unclear. The CDR3 loop spans 13 amino acids. Germline V gives CDR1 MNHEY, CDR2 SMNVEV (reference sequence). Trimming left V 8 bases short and J 4 bases short, with 14 bases between. CDR3 region: CASGGLGFTEAFF. The CDR3 nucleotides read TGTGCCAGCGGAGGGCTGGGTTTCACTGAAGCTTTCTTT.

This chain joins TRBV15 and TRBJ2-1, with TRBD2 identical over 10 bases. The CDR3 length is 18 residues. In germline, CDR1 is LNHNV, CDR2 YYDKDF (reference sequence). V shed 0 bases and J 8 bases; nucleotides not matched to a gene: 13. CDR3 in DNA: TGTGCCACCAGCAGAGATTTGAGCGGGGGGGGATGGGACGATGAGCAGTTCTTC. Translating gives CATSRDLSGGGWDDEQFF.

The rearrangement links TRBV11-3 to TRBJ2-1; no definite D call. The CDR3 spans 14 residues. The germline V and J ends were trimmed by 0 bases and 10 bases, with 13 bases remaining between them. The germline CDR1 and CDR2 sequences are SGHNT and YENEEA. CDR3 sequence reads: CASSLDGSLGEQFF. The CDR3 coding sequence is TGTGCCAGCAGCTTAGATGGCAGCCTCGGGGAGCAGTTCTTC.

This rearrangement joins TRBV18 to TRBJ1-4, with 7 positions matching TRBD1. The CDR3 extends over 14 amino acids. J gave up 12 bases and V 3 bases, and 10 bases lay outside the gene matches. Per germline, CDR1 KGHSH and CDR2 LQKENI. CDR3 nucleotides: TGTGCCAGCTCACCTACAGGGGTTCGGGAAGAACTGTTTTTT. It encodes CASSPTGVREELFF.

The chain has TRBV6-5 and TRBJ1-2; tentatively, D is TRBD1 (5 bases). CDR1 is MNHEY, CDR2 SVGAGI, per germline. Deletions cut 0 bases from V and 4 bases from J, with 12 bases between. The CDR3 loop spans 15 amino acids. This CDR3 reads CASSYSTGGGYGYTF. Here the CDR3 DNA reads TGTGCCAGCAGTTACTCGACCGGGGGGGGCTATGGCTACACCTTC.

The chain recombines TRBV18 with TRBJ1-3; possibly TRBD1 for D (6 bases). V lost 6 bases to trimming and J lost 0 bases, with 15 bases between them. The CDR3 length is 16 residues. Germline values: CDR1 KGHSH, CDR2 LQKENI. Written as DNA, the CDR3 is TGTGCCAGCTCGCCAACACCACAGGGCTCTGGAAACACCATATATTTT. Translated: CASSPTPQGSGNTIYF.

The CDR3, as DNA: TGTGCCAGAAGCTTAAGCCGGGGACAAGTGCAAGAGACCCAGTACTTC. Amino acids: CARSLSRGQVQETQYF. V is TRBV7-5 and J is TRBJ2-5; the D call in the table, TRBD1, was not verified against the DNA. TRBV7-5 is a pseudogene segment. This CDR3 has 16 amino acids.

The rearrangement joins TRBV2 to TRBJ2-7, with D possibly matching TRBD2 (5 bases). Trimming took 7 bases from V and 3 from J, leaving 22 bases between them. The CDR3 has 16 residues. Germline CDR1 and CDR2: SNHLY and FYNNEI. CDR3 nucleotides: TGTGCCAGCATCCTTCCCCTTCGGCTCGGGAACTACGAGCAGTACTTC. Its translation is CASILPLRLGNYEQYF. The full variable domain, completed using reference TRBV2 and TRBJ2-7, is EPEVTQTPSHQVTQMGQEVILRCVPISNHLYFYWYRQILGQKVEFLVSFYNNEISEKSEIFDDQFSVERPDGSNFTLKIRSTKLEDSAMYFCASILPLRLGNYEQYFGPGTRLTVT.

This sequence joins TRBV10-1 and TRBJ1-5; no reliable D call. V was clipped by 4 bases and J by 7 bases, with 11 bases between them. This CDR3 contains 13 residues. The germline V gene encodes CDR1 WNHNN and CDR2 SYGVQD (reference sequence). CDR3 in DNA: TGCGCCAGCAGTGTCCGGGAAGGGCAGCCCCAGCATTTT. Encoded protein: CASSVREGQPQHF.

The CDR3: CASSYGLRNTEAFF. CDR3 sequence (DNA): TGTGCCAGCAGTTACGGACTGCGAAACACTGAAGCTTTCTTT. The rearrangement links TRBV6-5 to TRBJ1-1; D is uncertain. CDR1 MNHEY and CDR2 SVGAGI come from the germline V gene. Trimming removed 2 bases at V and 2 bases at J, with 9 bases between. The CDR3 loop spans 14 amino acids.

In this sample, this clone turned up once. The chain couples TRBV5-1 to TRBJ2-1; TRBD2 might be the D (5 bases). The germline gives CDR1 SGHRS, CDR2 YFSETQ. Between the trimmed V and J ends, which lost 0 bases and 9 bases, there was a span of 13 bases. The CDR3 has 14 amino acids. CDR3 region: CASSLGLAVSEQFF. In DNA, the CDR3 is TGCGCCAGCAGCTTGGGTCTAGCAGTCAGTGAGCAGTTCTTC.

The V and J genes are TRBV6-6 and TRBJ1-1, with D hard to call. From germline, CDR1 is MNHNY and CDR2 SVGAGI (reference sequence). The CDR3 spans 12 residues. V was trimmed by 5 bases and J by 5 bases, leaving 9 bases between them. The CDR3 bases are TGTGCCAGCAGTACACCCCAGACTGAAGCTTTCTTT. Translated: CASSTPQTEAFF.

The chain is built from TRBV19 and TRBJ2-2, with unresolved D. Germline CDR1 LNHDA, CDR2 SQIVND (reference sequence). CDR3 length: 13 amino acids. The V end lost 8 bases, the J end lost 2 bases, and 9 bases lay between the germline ends. CDR3 region: CASSPLNTGELFF. For the CDR3, the DNA is TGTGCCAGTTCCCCCTTAAACACCGGGGAGCTGTTTTTT.

V and J are TRBV10-3 and TRBJ2-2; maybe TRBD2 (5 bases). From germline, CDR1 is ENHRY and CDR2 SYGVKD. The CDR3 loop spans 17 amino acids. V lost 3 bases and J 0 bases, leaving 14 bases between the germline ends. The DNA of the CDR3 is TGTGCCATCAGTGAACGGGGTGCCTTAGCGAACACCGGGGAGCTGTTTTTT. Its protein is CAISERGALANTGELFF.

CDR3 DNA sequence: TGCAGCGCTGGACAGGCAGAGGACTATGGCTACACCTTC. Translated: CSAGQAEDYGYTF. The chain links TRBV29-1 to TRBJ1-2; TRBD1 aligns across 7 bases. Per the germline V gene, CDR1 is SQVTM and CDR2 is ANQGSEA. This CDR3 comprises 13 residues. With V trimmed by 7 bases and J by 3 bases, 8 bases remained unmatched.

This sequence joins TRBV2 and TRBJ2-7; possibly TRBD1 for D (7 bases). The CDR3 contains 15 residues. V lost 4 bases and J lost 0, with 13 bases in between. CDR1 SNHLY and CDR2 FYNNEI come from the germline V gene. The CDR3 reads CASSVWGDSSYEQYF. CDR3 sequence (DNA): TGTGCCAGCAGTGTGTGGGGGGACAGCTCCTACGAGCAGTACTTC.

The V and J genes are TRBV6-5 and TRBJ2-3; a weak D match, TRBD2 (5 bases). The V gene lost 4 bases and the J gene lost 0 bases, with 11 bases spanning the gap. Germline V gene data show CDR1 as MNHEY and CDR2 as SVGAGI. The CDR3 totals 15 residues. This chain's CDR3 is CASSSGLASTDTQYF. In DNA, the CDR3 is TGTGCCAGCAGTTCTGGACTGGCAAGCACAGATACGCAGTATTTT.

The rearrangement joins TRBV5-1 to TRBJ1-2, with 7 nucleotides matching TRBD1. This CDR3 comprises 13 residues. J lost 8 bases, V lost 0 bases, and 4 bases had no gene match. CDR1 SGHRS and CDR2 YFSETQ come from the germline V gene. CDR3 DNA: TGCGCCAGCAGCTTGGACAGGGGAGAGGGCTACACCTTC. Translated: CASSLDRGEGYTF.

The chain uses TRBV15 and TRBJ1-2, with D possibly TRBD1 on 6 matching bases. CDR3 length: 14 amino acids. Trimming stripped 5 bases from V and 8 bases from J, with 18 bases between. The germline V gene encodes CDR1 LNHNV and CDR2 YYDKDF (reference sequence). The CDR3 DNA reads as TGTGCCACCAGCGCCAGTCCCGGGACAACCGGCTACACCTTC. Protein: CATSASPGTTGYTF.

The V and J genes are TRBV28 and TRBJ2-7; D is unresolved. This CDR3 comprises 14 residues. Germline V gives CDR1 MDHEN, CDR2 SYDVKM. The V end lost 3 bases, the J end lost 10 bases, and 19 bases lay between the germline ends. The CDR3 is CASSFSTDPPSQYF. Written as DNA, the CDR3 is TGTGCCAGCAGTTTCAGCACCGATCCTCCTAGTCAGTACTTC.